This TCR beta chain was found in a study of radiation and T cells in renal cell carcinoma. Germline CDR1 reads SGDLS; CDR2 reads YYNGEE. The CDR3 is made up of 13 amino acids. V lost 7 bases and J 2 bases, leaving 9 bases between the germline ends. Time point noted: blood 4 weeks post-SBRT, at nephrectomy. Described treatment: 15 Gy SBRT to primary tumor, nephrectomy 4 weeks later. Nephrectomy followed 15 Gy stereotactic body radiation by 4 weeks. The patient's renal cell carcinoma had clear cell pathology. TCRdb's copy holds only in-frame clones and misses some; the assay was immunoSEQ multiplex PCR. This sample has about 100,000 clones; approximately 80% occur once, and the top ten carry under 8.5%.

The receptor was isolated from a man aged 55 to 70 with renal cell carcinoma. V is TRBV9 and J is TRBJ2-2; TRBD2 is a possible D gene (5 bases). The source was blood, collected from a patient whose treatment included radiotherapy and nephrectomy. CDR3 in amino acids: CASGGYNTGELFF. The CDR3 DNA follows: TGTGCCAGCGGAGGCTACAACACCGGGGAGCTGTTTTTT.